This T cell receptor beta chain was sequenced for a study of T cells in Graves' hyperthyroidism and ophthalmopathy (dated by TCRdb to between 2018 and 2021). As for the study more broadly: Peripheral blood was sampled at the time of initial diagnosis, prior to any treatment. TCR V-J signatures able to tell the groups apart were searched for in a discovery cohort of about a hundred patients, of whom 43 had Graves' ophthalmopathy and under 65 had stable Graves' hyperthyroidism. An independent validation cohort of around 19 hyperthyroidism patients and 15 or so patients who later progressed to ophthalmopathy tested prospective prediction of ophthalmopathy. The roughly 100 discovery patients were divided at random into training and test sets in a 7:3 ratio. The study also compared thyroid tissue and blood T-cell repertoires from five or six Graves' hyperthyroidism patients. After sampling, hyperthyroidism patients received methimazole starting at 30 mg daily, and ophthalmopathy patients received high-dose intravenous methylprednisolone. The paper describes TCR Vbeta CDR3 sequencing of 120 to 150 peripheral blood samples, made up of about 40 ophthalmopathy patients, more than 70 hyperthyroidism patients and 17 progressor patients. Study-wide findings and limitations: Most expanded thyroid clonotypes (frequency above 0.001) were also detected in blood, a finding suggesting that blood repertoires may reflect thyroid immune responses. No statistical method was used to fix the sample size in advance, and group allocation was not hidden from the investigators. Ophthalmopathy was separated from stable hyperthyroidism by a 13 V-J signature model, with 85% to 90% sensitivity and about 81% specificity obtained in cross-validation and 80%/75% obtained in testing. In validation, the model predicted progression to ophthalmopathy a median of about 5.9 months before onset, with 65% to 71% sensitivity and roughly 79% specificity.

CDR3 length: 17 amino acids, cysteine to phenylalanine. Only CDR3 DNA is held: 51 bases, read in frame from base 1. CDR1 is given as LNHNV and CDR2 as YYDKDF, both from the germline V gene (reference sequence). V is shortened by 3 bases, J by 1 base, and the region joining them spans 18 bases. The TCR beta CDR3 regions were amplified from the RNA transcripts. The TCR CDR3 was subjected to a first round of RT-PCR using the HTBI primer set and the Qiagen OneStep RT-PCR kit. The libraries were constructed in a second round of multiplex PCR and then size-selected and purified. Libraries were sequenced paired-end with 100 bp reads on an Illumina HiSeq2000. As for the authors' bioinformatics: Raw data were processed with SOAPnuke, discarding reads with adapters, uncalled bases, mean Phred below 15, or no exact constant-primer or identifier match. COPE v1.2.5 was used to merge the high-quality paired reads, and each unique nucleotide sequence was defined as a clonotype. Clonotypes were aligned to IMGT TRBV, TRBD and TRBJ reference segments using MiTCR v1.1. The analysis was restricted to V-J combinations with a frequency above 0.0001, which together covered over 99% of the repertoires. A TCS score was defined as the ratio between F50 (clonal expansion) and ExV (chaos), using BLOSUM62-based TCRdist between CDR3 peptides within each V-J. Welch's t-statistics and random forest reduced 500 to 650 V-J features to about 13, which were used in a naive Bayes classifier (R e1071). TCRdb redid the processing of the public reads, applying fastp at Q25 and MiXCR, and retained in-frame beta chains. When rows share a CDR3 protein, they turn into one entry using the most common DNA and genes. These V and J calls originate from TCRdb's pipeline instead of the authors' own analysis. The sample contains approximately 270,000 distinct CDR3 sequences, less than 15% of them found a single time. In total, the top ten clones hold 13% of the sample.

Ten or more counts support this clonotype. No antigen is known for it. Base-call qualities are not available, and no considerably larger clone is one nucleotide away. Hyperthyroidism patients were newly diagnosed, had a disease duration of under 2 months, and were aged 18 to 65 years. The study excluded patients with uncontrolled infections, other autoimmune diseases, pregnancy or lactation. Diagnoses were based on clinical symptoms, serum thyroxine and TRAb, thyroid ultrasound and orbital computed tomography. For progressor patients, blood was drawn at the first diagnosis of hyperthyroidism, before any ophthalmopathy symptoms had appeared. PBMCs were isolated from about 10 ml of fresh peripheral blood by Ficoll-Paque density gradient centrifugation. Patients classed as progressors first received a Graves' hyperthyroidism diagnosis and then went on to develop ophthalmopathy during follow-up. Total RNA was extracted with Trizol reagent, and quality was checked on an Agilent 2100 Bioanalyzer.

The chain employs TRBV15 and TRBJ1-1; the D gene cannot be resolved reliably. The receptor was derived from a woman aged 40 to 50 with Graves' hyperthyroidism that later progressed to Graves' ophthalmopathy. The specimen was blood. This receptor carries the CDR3 CATSSPWREGRNTEAFF. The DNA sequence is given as TGTGCCACCAGCAGCCCCTGGAGGGAGGGAAGGAACACTGAAGCTTTCTTT. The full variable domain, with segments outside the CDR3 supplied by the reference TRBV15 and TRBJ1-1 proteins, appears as DAMVIQNPRYQVTQFGKPVTLSCSQTLNHNVMYWYQQKSSQAPKLLFHYYDKDFNNEADTPDNFQSRRPNTSFCFLDIRSPGLGDTAMYLCATSSPWREGRNTEAFFGQGTRLTVV.